The 25 T cell receptor beta chains below come from one sample, sequenced in a study of early T cells in non-severe SARS-CoV-2 infection. TCRdb reprocessed the 5' RACE reads with MiXCR, giving one entry per CDR3 protein. Of 80,000 or so distinct CDR3 sequences listed, 15% are singletons. Sequenced sample: whole blood. The source is an adult who was a healthcare worker with PCR-confirmed SARS-CoV-2 infection or an uninfected control (not recorded which).

The sample holds many counts of this clonotype. The chain combines TRBV5-1 with TRBJ2-3, with D perhaps TRBD2 (6 bases). The CDR3 has 14 amino acids. In germline, CDR1 is SGHRS, CDR2 YFSETQ. Trimming removed 1 base at V and 0 bases at J, with 6 bases between. CDR3 DNA sequence: TGCGCCAGCAGCTTGAGCGGGAGCACAGATACGCAGTATTTT. This codes for CASSLSGSTDTQYF. Looking up the rest from reference TRBV5-1 and TRBJ2-3 gives the full variable domain: KAGVTQTPRYLIKTRGQQVTLSCSPISGHRSVSWYQQTPGQGLQFLFEYFSETQRNKGNFPGRFSGRQFSNSRSEMNVSTLELGDSALYLCASSLSGSTDTQYFGPGTRLTVL.

This clonotype was seen many times. This chain links TRBV5-1 with TRBJ2-2; D could derive from TRBD1 or TRBD2 (5 bases each). Germline loops: CDR1 SGHRS, CDR2 YFSETQ. CDR3 length: 16 amino acids. V lost 6 bases and J 0 bases, leaving 15 bases between the germline ends. The CDR3: CASNLRGAPNTGELFF. The CDR3 DNA reads TGCGCCAGCAATCTAAGAGGGGCCCCGAACACCGGGGAGCTGTTTTTT.

This clonotype showed up just a few times. The chain recombines TRBV3-1 with TRBJ1-1; no firm D call. Germline assignment: CDR1 LGHDT and CDR2 YNNKEL (reference sequence). The CDR3 has 11 amino acids. V lost 4 bases and J lost 5, with 5 bases in between. CDR3 bases: TGTGCCAGCAGCCGGAGAACTGAAGCTTTCTTT. Translating gives CASSRRTEAFF. The entire variable domain, with the rest obtained from reference TRBV3-1 and TRBJ1-1, is as follows: DTAVSQTPKYLVTQMGNDKSIKCEQNLGHDTMYWYKQDSKKFLKIMFSYNNKELIINETVPNRFSPKSPDKAHLNLHINSLELGDSAVYFCASSRRTEAFFGQGTRLTVV.

This chain links TRBV4-3 with TRBJ2-1; D gene ambiguous. Germline CDR1 is LGHNA and CDR2 is YSLEER. V lost 0 bases to trimming and J lost 0 bases, with 6 bases between them. The CDR3 loop spans 15 amino acids. The chain's CDR3 is CASSQDQNSYNEQFF. CDR3 nucleotides: TGCGCCAGCAGCCAAGATCAGAACTCCTACAATGAGCAGTTCTTC.

V and J are TRBV7-3 and TRBJ2-3, with 10 positions matching TRBD2. The CDR3 runs 16 residues. The trim removed 4 bases at V and 2 bases at J, leaving 6 bases unmatched. Germline CDR1 is SGHTA and CDR2 is FQGTGA. The CDR3: CASSSYSGRYTDTQYF. The CDR3 region has the DNA TGTGCCAGCAGCTCCTATAGCGGGAGGTACACAGATACGCAGTATTTT.

This chain uses TRBV2 with TRBJ2-4, with 11 nucleotides matching TRBD2. The CDR3 consists of 16 residues. The germline V gene has CDR1 SNHLY and CDR2 FYNNEI. V dropped 6 bases and J dropped 6; count of bases not matched to a gene: 10. The CDR3 nucleotides are TGTGCCAGCAGCCAGCCTCTAGCGGGGGGCAGAAACATTCAGTACTTC. The encoded protein is CASSQPLAGGRNIQYF.

This clonotype was detected a few times. The chain joins TRBV27 to TRBJ2-6; TRBD1 or TRBD2 may be the D gene (5 bases each). This CDR3 is 15 amino acids long. V shed 7 bases and J shed 1 base, with 11 bases lying between them. Germline CDR1 is MNHEY and CDR2 is SMNVEV (reference sequence). The CDR3 DNA is TGTGCCAGCACCCGGGGCGGTTCTGGGGCCAACGTCCTGACTTTC. Protein product: CASTRGGSGANVLTF.

This clonotype was observed a handful of times. CDR3 sequence (DNA): TGTGCCAGCAGCCCTAGAAGGCTAGCGGAGGTCTCCTACGAGCAGTACTTC. Protein product: CASSPRRLAEVSYEQYF. The chain couples TRBV3-1 to TRBJ2-7; 7 bases agree with TRBD2. The length of the CDR3 is 17 residues. V shed 4 bases, J shed 0 bases, and the junction held 12 bases outside the gene matches. Germline CDR1 is LGHDT and CDR2 is YNNKEL (reference sequence).

This clonotype occurred a few times. This chain connects TRBV6-2 or TRBV6-3 to TRBJ2-7; D is unclear. V was cut by 6 bases and J by 12 bases, with 15 bases left in between. The CDR3 is 11 amino acids. Germline values: CDR1 MNHEY, CDR2 SVGEGT. The CDR3 DNA sequence: TGTGCCAGCAGCTCTGCTAGGTCGGGGTACTTC. This encodes CASSSARSGYF.

This chain connects TRBV29-1 to TRBJ2-5; possible D gene TRBD1, 6 bases. This CDR3 has 13 amino acids. Per the germline V gene, CDR1 is SQVTM and CDR2 is ANQGSEA. V lost 4 bases, J lost 5 bases, and 14 bases lay in between. The CDR3 DNA reads TGCAGCGTTGGATCCAGGGGCAGGGAGACCCAGTACTTC. Amino acid sequence: CSVGSRGRETQYF.

This clonotype was counted between two and nine times. V is TRBV20-1 and J is TRBJ1-1; weak D call: TRBD1 (5 bases). This CDR3 is built from 13 residues. Trimming removed 6 bases at V and 0 bases at J, with 11 bases between. Germline V gene data show CDR1 as DFQATT and CDR2 as SNEGSKA (reference sequence). The CDR3 DNA sequence: TGCAGTGCGAGGGGCAGAATGAACACTGAAGCTTTCTTT. It specifies CSARGRMNTEAFF.

The rearrangement links TRBV12-3 or TRBV12-4 to TRBJ2-1, with D possibly TRBD2 on 6 matching bases. The CDR3 sequence is 12 residues long. V lost 7 bases, J lost 4 bases, and 8 bases lay in between. The DNA for the CDR3 is TGTGCCAGCAAGGCGGGGTACAATGAGCAGTTCTTC. Its translation is CASKAGYNEQFF.

This clonotype was observed a few times. The genes are TRBV7-9 and TRBJ2-1; 13 bases are a match to TRBD2. There are 15 residues in the CDR3. Looked up from germline, CDR1 is SEHNR and CDR2 is FQNEAQ (reference sequence). After removal of 5 bases from V and 6 bases from J, the junction contained 4 bases not matched to a gene. The CDR3 nucleotides read TGTGCCAGCAGCCCATGGACTAGCGGGGGCAATGAGCAGTTCTTC. Translating it yields CASSPWTSGGNEQFF.

The CDR3 DNA sequence: TGTGCCAGCAGTTGGGGGACCGTGGAGGGTGAGACCCAGTACTTC. Amino acids: CASSWGTVEGETQYF. This chain connects TRBV28 to TRBJ2-5; tentative D call: TRBD2 (6 bases). V shed 4 bases and J shed 5 bases, with 17 bases lying between them. Germline loops: CDR1 MDHEN, CDR2 SYDVKM. CDR3 length: 15 residues.

The chain combines TRBV29-1 with TRBJ2-3; 8 bases align to TRBD1. Per the germline V gene, CDR1 is SQVTM and CDR2 is ANQGSEA. The CDR3 runs 13 residues. Trimming removed 4 bases from V and 1 base from J; junction bases left unmatched: 1. CDR3 amino acids: CSVADRGTDTQYF. CDR3 DNA: TGCAGCGTTGCGGACAGGGGCACAGATACGCAGTATTTT.

This clonotype turned up a few times. The genes are TRBV20-1 and TRBJ1-1; D not resolved. The CDR3 loop spans 12 amino acids. Germline-derived CDR1 and CDR2 are DFQATT and SNEGSKA (reference sequence). Between the trimmed V and J ends, which lost 3 bases and 4 bases, there was a span of 9 bases. The CDR3 DNA reads TGCAGTGCTAGTTTACCCTTCACTGAAGCTTTCTTT. The encoded protein is CSASLPFTEAFF.

This clonotype was detected only a few times. This CDR3 reads CASSFSGRTGELFF. The CDR3 DNA reads as TGTGCCAGCAGCTTTAGCGGCAGGACCGGGGAGCTGTTTTTT. The chain couples TRBV6-6 to TRBJ2-2; the D gene is possibly TRBD2 (6 bases). The length of the CDR3 is 14 residues. CDR1 is MNHNY, CDR2 SVGAGI, per germline (reference sequence). V lost 6 bases, J lost 5 bases, and 13 bases lay in between.

This clonotype was counted between two and nine times. For the CDR3, the DNA is TGTGCCATCAGTGAGTCGAAGGGACAGAACTATGGCTACACCTTC. Its translation: CAISESKGQNYGYTF. The chain joins TRBV10-3 to TRBJ1-2, with 7 bases lining up with TRBD1. Trimming took 0 bases from V and 2 from J; bases not matched to a gene: 3. Per the germline V gene, CDR1 is ENHRY and CDR2 is SYGVKD. The length of the CDR3 is 15 residues.

The sample holds a few counts of this clonotype. V is TRBV7-9 and J is TRBJ2-7; 7 nucleotides match TRBD1. V shed 1 base, J shed 5 bases, and the junction held 8 bases outside the gene matches. Germline CDR1 reads SEHNR; CDR2 reads FQNEAQ (reference sequence). CDR3 size: 15 residues. The CDR3 sequence: CASSLGGRGTDEQYF. CDR3 nucleotides: TGTGCCAGCAGCTTAGGGGGCAGGGGGACCGACGAGCAGTACTTC.

This clonotype was detected only a few times. The chain is built from TRBV5-4 and TRBJ2-7; the match to TRBD1 covers 9 bases. Unmatched junction bases numbered 4, after V lost 3 bases and J lost 6 bases. The V gene's germline CDR1 is SGHNT and CDR2 YYREEE (reference sequence). This CDR3 spans 13 amino acids. The CDR3 DNA follows: TGTGCCAGCAGCTATGGACAGGGGCGCGAGCAGTACTTC. This codes for CASSYGQGREQYF.

The chain links TRBV5-1 to TRBJ1-5, with D unresolved. CDR1 SGHRS and CDR2 YFSETQ come from the germline V gene. This CDR3 region has 13 residues. Trimming removed 0 bases from V and 5 bases from J, with 6 bases in between. This CDR3 is CASSLGGDQPQHF. CDR3 coding DNA: TGCGCCAGCAGCTTGGGGGGAGATCAGCCCCAGCATTTT.

This clonotype was picked up a small number of times. The chain uses TRBV20-1 and TRBJ2-7; 10 bases agree with TRBD1. The CDR3 contains 16 residues. Germline CDR1 and CDR2: DFQATT and SNEGSKA (reference sequence). V trimming: 1 base; J trimming: 5 bases; junction bases outside the gene matches: 11. The CDR3 reads CSARGLRDRGQNEQYF. Written as DNA, the CDR3 is TGCAGTGCTAGAGGTCTCCGGGACAGGGGTCAGAACGAGCAGTACTTC.

The chain carries TRBV20-1 and TRBJ2-7; 8 bases align to TRBD1. V dropped 6 bases and J dropped 5; count of bases not matched to a gene: 12. CDR3 length: 14 residues. CDR1 is DFQATT and CDR2 is SNEGSKA in the germline V gene (reference sequence). CDR3 in amino acids: CSARIRGRSDEQYF. CDR3 nucleotide sequence: TGCAGTGCGAGAATCAGGGGGCGGTCGGACGAGCAGTACTTC.

The genes are TRBV11-2 and TRBJ2-3; D may be TRBD1 or TRBD2 (5 bases each). Germline lookup yields CDR1 SGHAT and CDR2 FQNNGV. The CDR3 is 15 residues long. V lost 1 base, J lost 2 bases, and 10 bases lay in between. DNA of the CDR3: TGTGCCAGCAGCTTAGCTGGGGACCCCACAGATACGCAGTATTTT. It translates to CASSLAGDPTDTQYF. Supplemented by reference TRBV11-2 and TRBJ2-3, the full variable domain reads EAGVAQSPRYKIIEKRQSVAFWCNPISGHATLYWYQQILGQGPKLLIQFQNNGVVDDSQLPKDRFSAERLKGVDSTLKIQPAKLEDSAVYLCASSLAGDPTDTQYFGPGTRLTVL.

This clonotype was counted only a few times. The chain uses TRBV25-1 and TRBJ2-3; TRBD2 is a possible D gene (5 bases). This CDR3 has 14 amino acids. The germline V gene has CDR1 MGHDK and CDR2 SYGVNS. V was cut by 3 bases and J by 2 bases, with 9 bases left in between. The CDR3, as DNA: TGTGCCAGCAGTGAGCGGGCATCCACAGATACGCAGTATTTT. It encodes CASSERASTDTQYF.